Sequencing of this T cell receptor beta chain was carried out in a study of T cells in Graves' hyperthyroidism and ophthalmopathy (dated by TCRdb to about 2019). About the full investigation: Peripheral blood samples were taken at initial diagnosis, before any treatment was given. To identify TCR V-J signatures that set the groups apart, the researchers used a discovery cohort of roughly 100 patients, made up of roughly 45 with Graves' ophthalmopathy and about 59 with stable Graves' hyperthyroidism. Prospective prediction of ophthalmopathy was tested in an independent validation cohort of approximately 19 hyperthyroidism patients and roughly 16 patients who later progressed to ophthalmopathy. For training and testing, the approximately 92 patients in the discovery cohort were randomly divided in a 7:3 ratio. The study also compared thyroid tissue and blood T-cell repertoires from more than five Graves' hyperthyroidism patients. After sampling, hyperthyroidism patients received methimazole starting at 30 mg daily, and ophthalmopathy patients received high-dose intravenous methylprednisolone. TCR Vbeta CDR3 sequencing of fewer than 150 peripheral blood samples (over 40 ophthalmopathy, 75 hyperthyroidism and 17 progressor patients) is reported in the paper.

Notes on this clonotype: No antigen is known for it. No per-base quality is available; no much larger clone lies one base away.

Overall study outcomes, separate from this receptor: During validation, the model predicted progression to ophthalmopathy a median of approximately 6 months ahead of onset, with more than 60% sensitivity and roughly 72% specificity. A 13 V-J signature model separated ophthalmopathy from stable hyperthyroidism, with roughly 88% sensitivity and 81% to 82% specificity in cross-validation and 80%/75% in testing. Most expanded thyroid clonotypes (frequency above 0.001) were also detected in blood, suggesting blood repertoires may reflect thyroid immune responses. Sample size was not statistically predetermined, and investigators were not blinded to group allocation.

V lost 5 bases and J lost 2 bases; the stretch between them is 7 bases long. According to the germline V gene (reference sequence), CDR1 reads DFQATT and CDR2 reads SNEGSKA. The CDR3 goes from the cysteine to the phenylalanine over 11 residues. Only the CDR3 DNA stays, 33 bases, in frame from base 1. The TCR beta CDR3 regions were amplified from the RNA transcripts. The first round of RT-PCR for the TCR CDR3 was performed with the HTBI primer set and the Qiagen OneStep RT-PCR kit. The libraries were constructed in a second round of multiplex PCR and then size-selected and purified. The libraries were sequenced on an Illumina HiSeq2000 using paired-end 100 bp reads. The paper's data handling went like this. SOAPnuke was used to process the raw data, removing reads that contained adapters or uncalled bases, had a mean Phred below 15, or lacked an exact match to the constant primer or identifier. COPE v1.2.5 was used to merge high-quality paired reads, and clonotypes were defined as unique nucleotide sequences. MiTCR v1.1 was used to align clonotypes to the IMGT TRBV, TRBD and TRBJ reference segments. The analysis was restricted to V-J combinations with a frequency above 0.0001, which together covered about 99% of the repertoires. A TCS score was defined as the ratio between F50 (clonal expansion) and ExV (chaos), using BLOSUM62-based TCRdist between CDR3 peptides within each V-J. Welch's t-statistics and random forest reduced several hundred V-J features to roughly 13, which were used in a naive Bayes classifier (R e1071). TCRdb reran the public reads through fastp at Q25 and MiXCR, keeping productive beta chains. Each entry merges the rows of one CDR3 protein and shows their most common DNA and genes. TCRdb's processing, not the authors', yielded these V and J calls. This sample lists a few hundred thousand distinct CDR3 sequences; roughly 22% were detected once. In total, the top ten clones hold around 54% of the sample.

Moderately to severely active disease, a Clinical Activity Score of at least 3, a NOSPECS grade of at least 4, and a duration under 3 months were present in ophthalmopathy patients. Any patient with an uncontrolled infection, another autoimmune disease, pregnancy or lactation was excluded. Diagnoses were established on the basis of clinical symptoms, serum thyroxine and TRAb, thyroid ultrasound, and orbital computed tomography. PBMCs were isolated from about 9.2 ml of fresh peripheral blood by Ficoll-Paque density gradient centrifugation. Trizol reagent was used to extract total RNA, and RNA quality was then checked on an Agilent 2100 Bioanalyzer.

The sequence joins TRBV20-1 to TRBJ2-7; the D gene identity is not certain. Sequencing input: blood. This clonotype originated in a woman in her 70s with Graves' ophthalmopathy. The DNA is as follows: TGCAGTGCTCTCGTCCCCTACGAGCAGTACTTC. The resulting protein is CSALVPYEQYF.